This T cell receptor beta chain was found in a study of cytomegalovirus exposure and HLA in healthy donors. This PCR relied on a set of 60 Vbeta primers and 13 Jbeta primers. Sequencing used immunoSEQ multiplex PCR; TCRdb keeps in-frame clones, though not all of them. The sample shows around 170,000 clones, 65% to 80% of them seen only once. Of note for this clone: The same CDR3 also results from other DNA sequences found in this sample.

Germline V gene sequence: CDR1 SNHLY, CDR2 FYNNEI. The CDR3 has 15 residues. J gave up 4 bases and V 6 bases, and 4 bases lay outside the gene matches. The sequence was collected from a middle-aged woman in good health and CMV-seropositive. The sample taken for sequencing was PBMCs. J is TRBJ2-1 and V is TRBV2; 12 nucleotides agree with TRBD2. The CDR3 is CASRQTSGGYNEQFF. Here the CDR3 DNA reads TGTGCCAGCAGACAGACTAGCGGGGGATACAATGAGCAGTTCTTC. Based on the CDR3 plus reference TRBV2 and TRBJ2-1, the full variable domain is EPEVTQTPSHQVTQMGQEVILRCVPISNHLYFYWYRQILGQKVEFLVSFYNNEISEKSEIFDDQFSVERPDGSNFTLKIRSTKLEDSAMYFCASRQTSGGYNEQFFGPGTRLTVL.